The clone carrying this TCR beta chain was detected once. TCRdb's table, derived via immunoSEQ multiplex PCR, lists solely in-frame clones and lacks some. The table lists about 150,000 clones, just under 85% of them singletons. The sample belongs to a study of blood T cell repertoires in COVID-19. CDR3 length: 15 residues. The germline V gene has CDR1 SGDLS and CDR2 YYNGEE. The V and J ends lost 3 bases and 1 base, in that order; junction bases with no gene match: 4. The rearrangement links TRBV9 to TRBJ1-3, with 7 bases identical to TRBD1. The clonotype comes from a man between 50 and 59 years old who had recovered from COVID-19. The specimen was PBMCs or T cells enriched from blood (not recorded which). Written as DNA, the CDR3 is TGTGCCAGCAGCGACAGGGGAGGATCTGGAAACACCATATATTTT. Translating it yields CASSDRGGSGNTIYF.